Listed here are 30 T cell receptor beta chains from one sample, sequenced in a study of blood T cells in healthy people across ages. Primers used in a second PCR of about 6 to 12 cycles were a sample-barcoded 5' primer and a J-beta primer mix. Each CDR3 protein gets one entry after TCRdb re-called the 5' RACE reads with MiXCR. Of 1.5 million to 1.9 million distinct CDR3 sequences in the sample, roughly 43% were seen once. Sequenced input: blood. All receptors derive from a woman under 30 in good health.

The J gene is TRBJ2-5, the V gene TRBV12-3 or TRBV12-4; possibly TRBD1 or TRBD2 for D (5 bases each). This CDR3 is 14 amino acids long. V was shortened by 5 bases and J by 0 bases, with 10 bases between the two germline ends. The CDR3 sequence is CASSPGRYQETQYF. CDR3 nucleotide sequence: TGTGCCAGCAGTCCGGGACGGTACCAAGAGACCCAGTACTTC.

The chain joins TRBV7-3 to TRBJ1-2, with D possibly TRBD1 on 6 matching bases. This CDR3 has 13 residues. Germline-derived CDR1 and CDR2 are SGHTA and FQGTGA. With 5 bases removed from V and 8 bases from J, the gap between germline ends came to 15 bases. Here the CDR3 DNA reads TGTGCCAGCAGCACCACCGGACAGTCCGGCTACACCTTC. This gives the protein CASSTTGQSGYTF.

This clonotype has a handful of counts. The chain couples TRBV15 to TRBJ2-3; no definite D call. V shed 3 bases and J shed 6 bases, with 19 bases lying between them. Germline V lookup: CDR1 LNHNV, CDR2 YYDKDF (reference sequence). CDR3 length: 16 residues. The CDR3 DNA is TGTGCCACCAGCAGCCGGGCGACGCGCTTTGGGGATACGCAGTATTTT. This gives the protein CATSSRATRFGDTQYF.

In its sample, this clonotype was seen a few times. V and J are TRBV2 and TRBJ2-3; 8 nucleotides line up with TRBD1. Trimming at V came to 4 bases and at J to 4 bases, leaving 1 base not matched to a gene. CDR1 SNHLY and CDR2 FYNNEI come from the germline V gene. This CDR3 comprises 13 residues. The CDR3 loop reads CASSGQGPDTQYF. The CDR3 DNA follows: TGTGCCAGCAGTGGACAGGGGCCAGATACGCAGTATTTT.

This clonotype was found a few times. The J gene is TRBJ2-5, the V gene TRBV7-2; 11 nucleotides agree with TRBD2. CDR1 is SGHTA, CDR2 FQGNSA, per germline. CDR3 size: 15 residues. V was pared by 5 bases and J by 2 bases, with 4 bases of the junction left unmatched. This CDR3 is CASSQTSGEQETQYF. The CDR3 bases are TGTGCCAGCAGCCAGACTAGCGGGGAGCAAGAGACCCAGTACTTC.

The chain recombines TRBV3-1 with TRBJ1-6; D is unresolved. V was trimmed by 0 bases and J by 6 bases, leaving 12 bases between them. The CDR3 has 16 amino acids. The germline CDR1 and CDR2 sequences are LGHDT and YNNKEL (reference sequence). The CDR3 DNA reads TGTGCCAGCAGCCAAGAACTTTCGTTGTTTAATTCACCCCTCCACTTT. Its protein product is CASSQELSLFNSPLHF.

The chain links TRBV20-1 to TRBJ1-2; D is undetermined. The CDR3 has 13 residues. Between the trimmed V and J ends, which lost 3 bases and 8 bases, there was a span of 16 bases. The V gene's germline CDR1 is DFQATT and CDR2 SNEGSKA (reference sequence). CDR3 DNA: TGCAGTGCTAGGGGCTTGGACGGGAGCGGCTACACCTTC. Translated: CSARGLDGSGYTF.

This clonotype has just a few counts. The chain uses TRBV4-1 and TRBJ1-1; D is perhaps TRBD1 (6 bases). This CDR3 has 15 amino acids. The V gene lost 1 base and the J gene lost 5 bases, with 14 bases spanning the gap. From germline, CDR1 is MGHRA and CDR2 YSYEKL. CDR3 sequence reads: CASSQAWRGRTEAFF. The CDR3 coding sequence is TGCGCCAGCAGCCAAGCCTGGCGGGGGCGGACTGAAGCTTTCTTT.

In this sample, this clonotype turned up a few times. The V call is TRBV20-1, the J call TRBJ2-1; 9 nucleotides align to TRBD2. There are 15 residues in the CDR3. V was clipped by 5 bases and J by 4 bases; unmatched bases: 9. Germline values: CDR1 DFQATT, CDR2 SNEGSKA (reference sequence). The CDR3 sequence is CSAPSLAGPYNEQFF. The CDR3 bases are TGCAGTGCTCCATCTCTAGCGGGACCTTACAATGAGCAGTTCTTC.

The genes are TRBV27 and TRBJ2-1; 12 bases are shared with TRBD2. Germline CDR1 MNHEY, CDR2 SMNVEV (reference sequence). J gave up 6 bases and V 11 bases, and 14 bases lay outside the gene matches. This CDR3 spans 16 amino acids. This CDR3 is CAAMGLAGGSGNEQFF. The CDR3 DNA is TGTGCCGCAATGGGGCTAGCGGGAGGGTCGGGCAATGAGCAGTTCTTC.

The chain has TRBV4-3 and TRBJ2-1; 8 nucleotides match TRBD2. The CDR3 extends over 15 amino acids. V gave up 1 base and J gave up 4 bases; unmatched junction bases: 3. Germline CDR1 and CDR2: LGHNA and YSLEER. The chain's CDR3 is CASSQVAGLYNEQFF. As DNA, the CDR3 is TGCGCCAGCAGCCAAGTAGCGGGGCTGTACAATGAGCAGTTCTTC.

This sequence joins TRBV28 and TRBJ2-5; TRBD2 aligns across 8 bases. The ends lost 2 bases at V and 4 bases at J; junction bases unmatched: 9. Germline CDR1 MDHEN, CDR2 SYDVKM. This CDR3 region has 16 residues. The DNA for the CDR3 is TGTGCCAGCAGTTTAATGGTGGGACTAGTTCGAGAGACCCAGTACTTC. Translation: CASSLMVGLVRETQYF.

About this clonotype: One junction end does not reproduce the germline sequence, and a read error may be involved. The genes are TRBV5-1 and TRBJ1-6, with D possibly being TRBD1 (5 bases). Germline V lookup: CDR1 SGHRS, CDR2 YFSETQ. The CDR3 is 14 residues long. The CDR3 region is CASSLTGANSPLHF. For the CDR3, the DNA is TGTGCCAGCAGCCTTACCGGGGCTAATTCACCCCTCCACTTT.

The rearrangement links TRBV20-1 to TRBJ2-5, with a tentative D call TRBD2 (5 bases). TRBJ2-7 explains the end of the DNA better; the J call may be wrong. The CDR3 extends over 15 amino acids. Germline values: CDR1 DFQATT, CDR2 SNEGSKA (reference sequence). The CDR3 coding sequence is TGCAGTGCCTCGGACGCTAGCAGGCGTGGATACGAGCAGTACTTC. Protein: CSASDASRRGYEQYF.

V and J are TRBV20-1 and TRBJ1-2; 7 bases are a match to TRBD1. In germline, CDR1 is DFQATT, CDR2 SNEGSKA (reference sequence). Losses at the gene ends were 5 bases for V and 6 bases for J; bases not matched to a gene: 6. The length of the CDR3 is 12 residues. CDR3: CSAWTGKNGYTF. CDR3 DNA: TGCAGTGCTTGGACAGGAAAGAATGGCTACACCTTC.

This clonotype was seen more than once but under ten times. The rearrangement uses TRBV27 and TRBJ2-1; 7 bases line up with TRBD2. The length of the CDR3 is 15 residues. Trimming took 3 bases from V and 6 from J; bases not matched to a gene: 8. Looked up from germline, CDR1 is MNHEY and CDR2 is SMNVEV (reference sequence). CDR3 bases: TGTGCCAGCAGTTTCCTAAGAGGGAGGGCCAATGAGCAGTTCTTC. Translating gives CASSFLRGRANEQFF.

This clonotype was observed a few times. The chain is built from TRBV29-1 and TRBJ2-1; 9 positions match TRBD2. Looked up from germline, CDR1 is SQVTM and CDR2 is ANQGSEA. Trimming at V came to 5 bases and at J to 6 bases, leaving 5 bases not matched to a gene. The length of the CDR3 is 13 residues. This CDR3 reads CSVRGRAFNEQFF. The CDR3 nucleotides are TGCAGCGTTCGCGGGAGGGCCTTCAATGAGCAGTTCTTC.

The chain recombines TRBV5-5 with TRBJ2-1; D not certain. Germline V gives CDR1 SGHKS, CDR2 YYEKEE (reference sequence). With 0 bases removed from V and 1 base from J, the gap between germline ends came to 8 bases. The CDR3 spans 15 residues. The CDR3 nucleotides are TGTGCCAGCAGCTTGGTGGCCACTTCCTACAATGAGCAGTTCTTC. It translates to CASSLVATSYNEQFF.

The chain uses TRBV11-2 and TRBJ2-5, with 8 bases that match TRBD1. The last part of the DNA fits TRBJ2-7 better; the J call may be wrong. This CDR3 spans 15 amino acids. Germline assignment: CDR1 SGHAT and CDR2 FQNNGV. The CDR3 here is CASSLDPETGDEQYF. CDR3 coding DNA: TGTGCCAGCAGCTTAGATCCAGAGACAGGGGACGAGCAGTACTTC.

The chain employs TRBV20-1 and TRBJ2-5; 7 nucleotides match TRBD2. Germline CDR1 reads DFQATT; CDR2 reads SNEGSKA (reference sequence). V was pared by 3 bases and J by 11 bases, with 12 bases of the junction left unmatched. This CDR3 region has 13 residues. The CDR3: CSARAGDRNEQYF. CDR3 DNA sequence: TGCAGTGCTAGGGCGGGAGATCGCAATGAGCAGTACTTC.

Only a few counts were recorded for this clonotype. The chain is built from TRBV4-3 and TRBJ2-2; D is tentatively TRBD1 or TRBD2 (5 bases each). With 1 base removed from V and 6 bases from J, the gap between germline ends came to 12 bases. The CDR3 is made up of 15 amino acids. The germline V gene has CDR1 LGHNA and CDR2 YSLEER. Written as DNA, the CDR3 is TGCGCCAGCAGCCAAGGGAGAGGGGACCCCGGGGAGCTGTTTTTT. As protein: CASSQGRGDPGELFF.

The chain joins TRBV12-3 or TRBV12-4 to TRBJ1-1; no reliable D call. The CDR3 spans 12 residues. V was trimmed by 3 bases and J by 11 bases, leaving 13 bases between them. CDR3 sequence reads: CASSLPYASAFF. DNA of the CDR3: TGTGCCAGCAGTTTGCCCTACGCCAGTGCTTTCTTT.

The V call is TRBV29-1, the J call TRBJ2-5; TRBD1 matches at 7 bases. Per the germline V gene, CDR1 is SQVTM and CDR2 is ANQGSEA. The V gene end was trimmed by 8 bases and the J gene end by 5 bases; junction bases not matched to a gene: 8. The CDR3 is 12 residues long. The CDR3 sequence: CSLRGQLETQYF. In DNA form, the CDR3 reads TGCAGCTTGAGGGGGCAGCTGGAGACCCAGTACTTC.

This chain joins TRBV18 and TRBJ2-1; TRBD1 matches 9 bases. The junction had 4 bases not matched to a gene; V was cut back by 4 bases and J by 0 bases. CDR1 and CDR2 from the germline V gene are KGHSH and LQKENI. CDR3 size: 16 residues. CDR3 nucleotide sequence: TGTGCCAGCTCACTAACGACAGGGGGCTCCTACAATGAGCAGTTCTTC. Its translation is CASSLTTGGSYNEQFF.

This sequence joins TRBV10-3 and TRBJ1-1; D may be TRBD1 (6 bases). V dropped 10 bases and J dropped 3 bases, with 24 bases sitting between them. Per germline, CDR1 ENHRY and CDR2 SYGVKD. This CDR3 is built from 16 residues. The CDR3 DNA is TGTGCCACCCTCCAGGGGCCCGGGGGAAAGGACACTGAAGCTTTCTTT. It specifies CATLQGPGGKDTEAFF.

This clonotype was seen a handful of times. The rearrangement uses TRBV10-3 and TRBJ2-5; 7 nucleotides align to TRBD1. Germline values: CDR1 ENHRY, CDR2 SYGVKD. J was trimmed by 0 bases and V by 6 bases; bases with no gene match: 7. This CDR3 region has 15 residues. CDR3 bases: TGTGCCATCAGCCGGACAGGAGGCAACCAAGAGACCCAGTACTTC. This encodes CAISRTGGNQETQYF.

This clonotype was observed a few times. The chain joins TRBV7-9 to TRBJ2-3, with TRBD2 matching 9 bases. In germline, CDR1 is SEHNR, CDR2 FQNEAQ (reference sequence). The CDR3 sequence is 17 residues long. V was clipped by 3 bases and J by 0 bases; unmatched bases: 7. The CDR3, as DNA: TGTGCCAGCAGCTTCTTCCTAGCGGGGCATAGCACAGATACGCAGTATTTT. Its translation is CASSFFLAGHSTDTQYF. Looking up the rest from reference TRBV7-9 and TRBJ2-3 gives the full variable domain: DTGVSQNPRHKITKRGQNVTFRCDPISEHNRLYWYRQTLGQGPEFLTYFQNEAQLEKSRLLSDRFSAERPKGSFSTLEIQRTEQGDSAMYLCASSFFLAGHSTDTQYFGPGTRLTVL.

Only one count was recorded for this clonotype. The chain recombines TRBV9 with TRBJ1-5; D is unresolved. V lost 0 bases to trimming and J lost 3 bases, with 4 bases between them. Germline values: CDR1 SGDLS, CDR2 YYNGEE. This CDR3 is built from 13 residues. The CDR3 here is CASSVGNNQPQHF. The CDR3 coding sequence is TGTGCCAGCAGCGTAGGCAACAATCAGCCCCAGCATTTT.

The gene calls are TRBV27 and TRBJ1-4, with TRBD1 matching 8 bases. The CDR3 extends over 19 amino acids. With V trimmed by 4 bases and J by 2 bases, 15 bases remained unmatched. Per the germline V gene, CDR1 is MNHEY and CDR2 is SMNVEV (reference sequence). The CDR3 region is CASSSPFRTGSGTNEKLFF. For the CDR3, the DNA is TGTGCCAGCAGTTCCCCGTTCCGGACAGGGAGTGGGACTAATGAAAAACTGTTTTTT.

There are a few counts of this clonotype. This chain joins TRBV6-1 and TRBJ1-2, with 9 bases fitting TRBD1. The CDR3 covers 16 residues. Germline CDR1 MNHNS, CDR2 SASEGT. The V and J ends lost 2 bases and 5 bases, in that order; junction bases with no gene match: 9. CDR3 in DNA: TGTGCCAGCAGTGAAACGGGAACAGGGGGCGCGTATGGCTACACCTTC. Protein product: CASSETGTGGAYGYTF.